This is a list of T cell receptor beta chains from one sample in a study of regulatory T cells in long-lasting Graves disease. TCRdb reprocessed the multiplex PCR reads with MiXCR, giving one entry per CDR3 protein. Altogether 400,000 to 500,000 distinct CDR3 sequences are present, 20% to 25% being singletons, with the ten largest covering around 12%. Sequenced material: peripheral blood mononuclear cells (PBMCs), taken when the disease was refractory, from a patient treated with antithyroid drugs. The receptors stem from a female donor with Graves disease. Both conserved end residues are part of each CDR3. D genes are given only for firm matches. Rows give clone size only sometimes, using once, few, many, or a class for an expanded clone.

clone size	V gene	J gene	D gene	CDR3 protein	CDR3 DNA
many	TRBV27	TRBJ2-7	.	CASSPGNLYEQYF	TGTGCCAGCAGTCCGGGGAACCTTTACGAGCAGTACTTC
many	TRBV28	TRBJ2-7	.	CASSSTLLSYEQYF	TGTGCCAGCAGCTCGACACTACTAAGCTACGAGCAGTACTTC
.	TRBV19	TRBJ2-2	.	CASDPGYTGELFF	TGTGCCAGCGACCCAGGGTACACCGGGGAGCTGTTTTTT
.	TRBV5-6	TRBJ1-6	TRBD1	CASSLPGQINSPLHF	TGTGCCAGCAGCTTACCGGGACAGATAAATTCACCCCTCCACTTT
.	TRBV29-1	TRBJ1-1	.	CSVVIPRTEAFF	TGCAGCGTTGTAATACCGAGGACTGAAGCTTTCTTT
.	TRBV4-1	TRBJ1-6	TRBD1	CASSQIGGKDRSYNSPLHF	TGCGCCAGCAGCCAAATAGGGGGCAAAGACCGCTCCTATAATTCACCCCTCCACTTT
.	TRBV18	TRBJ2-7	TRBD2	CASSPPPGGEQYF	TGTGCCAGCTCACCACCCCCGGGGGGCGAGCAGTACTTC
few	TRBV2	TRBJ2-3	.	CASLISTDTQYF	TGTGCCAGCTTAATTAGCACAGATACGCAGTATTTT
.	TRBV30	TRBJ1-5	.	CAWSVNTGGYQPQHF	TGTGCCTGGAGTGTAAACACCGGGGGCTATCAGCCCCAGCATTTT
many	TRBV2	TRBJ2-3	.	CASRAGSQRTDTQYF	TGTGCCAGCAGGGCCGGGAGCCAGAGAACAGATACGCAGTATTTT
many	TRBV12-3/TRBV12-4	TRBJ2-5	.	CASSLVGGTQYF	TGTGCCAGCAGCTTGGTGGGGGGGACCCAGTACTTC
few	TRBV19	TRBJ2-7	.	CASSNGGGTYEQYF	TGTGCCAGTAGTAATGGAGGGGGCACCTACGAGCAGTACTTC
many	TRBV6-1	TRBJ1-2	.	CASSEAGLDYGYTF	TGTGCCAGCAGTGAAGCGGGACTGGACTATGGCTACACCTTC
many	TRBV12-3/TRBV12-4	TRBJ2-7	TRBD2	CASSFPRILAGGPVEQYF	TGTGCCAGCAGTTTTCCCCGGATACTAGCGGGAGGGCCTGTAGAGCAGTACTTC